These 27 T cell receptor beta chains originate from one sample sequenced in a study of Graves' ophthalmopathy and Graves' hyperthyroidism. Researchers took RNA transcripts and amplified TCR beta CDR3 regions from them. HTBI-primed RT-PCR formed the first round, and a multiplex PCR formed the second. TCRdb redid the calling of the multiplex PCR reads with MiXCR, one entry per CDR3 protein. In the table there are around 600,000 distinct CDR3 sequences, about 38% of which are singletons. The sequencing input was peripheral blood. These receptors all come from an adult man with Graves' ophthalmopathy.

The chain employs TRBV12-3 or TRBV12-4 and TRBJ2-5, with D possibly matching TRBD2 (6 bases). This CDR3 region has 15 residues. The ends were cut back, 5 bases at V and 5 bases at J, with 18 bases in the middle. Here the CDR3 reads CASSTGGGSSETQYF. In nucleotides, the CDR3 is TGTGCCAGCAGTACCGGGGGAGGCTCATCGGAGACCCAGTACTTC.

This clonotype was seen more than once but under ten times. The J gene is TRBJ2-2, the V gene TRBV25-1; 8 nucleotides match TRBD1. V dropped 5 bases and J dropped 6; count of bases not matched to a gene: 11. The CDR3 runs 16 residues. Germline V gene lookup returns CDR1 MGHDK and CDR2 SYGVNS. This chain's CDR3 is CASSLTGQGNAGELFF. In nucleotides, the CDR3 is TGTGCCAGCAGTCTGACCGGACAGGGTAACGCCGGGGAGCTGTTTTTT.

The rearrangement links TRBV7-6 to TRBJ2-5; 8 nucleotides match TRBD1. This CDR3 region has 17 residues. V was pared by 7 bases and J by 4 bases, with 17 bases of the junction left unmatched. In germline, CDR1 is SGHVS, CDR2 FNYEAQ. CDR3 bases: TGTGCCAGCAACCAACGACAGGGGATCAGCTCGTTAGAGACCCAGTACTTC. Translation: CASNQRQGISSLETQYF.

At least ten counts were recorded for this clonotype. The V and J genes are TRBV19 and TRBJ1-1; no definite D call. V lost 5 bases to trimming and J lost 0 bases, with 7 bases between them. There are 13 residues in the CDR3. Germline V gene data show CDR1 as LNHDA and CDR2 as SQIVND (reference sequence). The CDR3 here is CASSPIMNTEAFF. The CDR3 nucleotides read TGTGCCAGTAGTCCCATAATGAACACTGAAGCTTTCTTT.

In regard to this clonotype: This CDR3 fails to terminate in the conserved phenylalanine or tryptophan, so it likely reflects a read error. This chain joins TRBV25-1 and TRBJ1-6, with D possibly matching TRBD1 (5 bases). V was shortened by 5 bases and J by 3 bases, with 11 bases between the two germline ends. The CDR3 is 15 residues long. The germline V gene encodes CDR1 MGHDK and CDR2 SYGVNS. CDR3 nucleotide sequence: TGTGCCAGCAGTCACACCGACAGCTATAATTCACCCCTCCACTGT. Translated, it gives CASSHTDSYNSPLHC.

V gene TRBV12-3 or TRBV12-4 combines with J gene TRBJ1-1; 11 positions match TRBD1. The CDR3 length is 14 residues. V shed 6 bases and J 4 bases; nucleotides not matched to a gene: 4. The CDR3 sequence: CASRGQGGGTEAFF. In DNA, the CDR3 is TGTGCCAGCAGGGGACAGGGGGGTGGCACTGAAGCTTTCTTT.

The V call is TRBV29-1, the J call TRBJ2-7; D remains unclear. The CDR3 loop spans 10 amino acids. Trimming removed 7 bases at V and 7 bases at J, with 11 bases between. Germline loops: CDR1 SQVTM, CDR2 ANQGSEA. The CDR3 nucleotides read TGCAGCGGAACCAACAATGAGCAGTACTTC. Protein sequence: CSGTNNEQYF.

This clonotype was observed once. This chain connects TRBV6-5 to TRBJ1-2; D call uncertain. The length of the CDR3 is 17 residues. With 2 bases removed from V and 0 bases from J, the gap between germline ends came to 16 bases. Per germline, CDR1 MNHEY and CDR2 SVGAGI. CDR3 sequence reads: CASSYRPKSYTNYGYTF. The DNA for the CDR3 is TGTGCCAGCAGTTACCGACCAAAGAGTTACACTAACTATGGCTACACCTTC.

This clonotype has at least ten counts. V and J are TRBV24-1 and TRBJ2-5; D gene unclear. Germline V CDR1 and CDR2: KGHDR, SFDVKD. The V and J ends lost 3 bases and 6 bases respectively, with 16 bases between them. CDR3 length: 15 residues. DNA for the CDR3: TGTGCCACCAGTGATCGTGGCAGACCCCAGAAGACCCAGTACTTC. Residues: CATSDRGRPQKTQYF.

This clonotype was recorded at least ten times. CDR3 nucleotides: TGTGCCAGCAGCCCAGCGGGGACTCAAGAGACCCAGTACTTC. Protein product: CASSPAGTQETQYF. This chain joins TRBV7-9 and TRBJ2-5; 7 nucleotides line up with TRBD2. CDR1 is SEHNR, CDR2 FQNEAQ, per germline (reference sequence). The CDR3 totals 14 residues. V was pared by 5 bases and J by 2 bases, with 5 bases of the junction left unmatched.

CDR3 loop: CASGAGLYEQYF. DNA of the CDR3: TGCGCCAGCGGCGCCGGACTCTACGAGCAGTACTTC. The chain carries TRBV5-1 and TRBJ2-7; D possibly corresponds to TRBD2 (5 bases). V dropped 7 bases and J dropped 3 bases, with 11 bases sitting between them. Germline CDR1 is SGHRS and CDR2 is YFSETQ. The CDR3 is 12 residues long.

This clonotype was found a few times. The CDR3 coding sequence is TGCGCCAGCAGCCCGGGGGCAGGGTTTAACACTGAAGCTTTCTTT. Translation: CASSPGAGFNTEAFF. The chain links TRBV5-1 to TRBJ1-1, with D perhaps TRBD1 (6 bases). The CDR3 totals 15 residues. Germline CDR1 and CDR2: SGHRS and YFSETQ. V was shortened by 4 bases and J by 2 bases, with 15 bases between the two germline ends. Variable domain in full (rest from reference TRBV5-1 and TRBJ1-1): KAGVTQTPRYLIKTRGQQVTLSCSPISGHRSVSWYQQTPGQGLQFLFEYFSETQRNKGNFPGRFSGRQFSNSRSEMNVSTLELGDSALYLCASSPGAGFNTEAFFGQGTRLTVV.

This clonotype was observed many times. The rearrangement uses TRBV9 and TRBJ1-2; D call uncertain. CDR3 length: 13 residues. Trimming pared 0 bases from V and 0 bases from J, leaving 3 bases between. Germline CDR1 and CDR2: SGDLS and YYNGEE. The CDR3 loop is CASSVASNYGYTF. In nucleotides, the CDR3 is TGTGCCAGCAGCGTAGCCTCTAACTATGGCTACACCTTC. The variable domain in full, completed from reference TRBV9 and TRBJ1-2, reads DSGVTQTPKHLITATGQRVTLRCSPRSGDLSVYWYQQSLDQGLQFLIQYYNGEERAKGNILERFSAQQFPDLHSELNLSSLELGDSALYFCASSVASNYGYTFGSGTRLTVV.

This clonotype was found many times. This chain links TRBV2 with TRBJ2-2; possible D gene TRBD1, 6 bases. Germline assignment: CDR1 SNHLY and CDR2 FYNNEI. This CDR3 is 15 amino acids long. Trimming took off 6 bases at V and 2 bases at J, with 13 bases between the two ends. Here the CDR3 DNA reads TGTGCCAGCAGGACCAGGGGCGGAAACACCGGGGAGCTGTTTTTT. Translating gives CASRTRGGNTGELFF.

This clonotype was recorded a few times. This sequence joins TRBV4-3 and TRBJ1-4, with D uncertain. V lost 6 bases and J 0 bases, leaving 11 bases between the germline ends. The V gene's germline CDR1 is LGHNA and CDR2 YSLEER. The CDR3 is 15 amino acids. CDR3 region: CASSFITATNEKLFF. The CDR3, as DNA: TGCGCCAGCAGTTTCATCACTGCAACTAATGAAAAACTGTTTTTT.

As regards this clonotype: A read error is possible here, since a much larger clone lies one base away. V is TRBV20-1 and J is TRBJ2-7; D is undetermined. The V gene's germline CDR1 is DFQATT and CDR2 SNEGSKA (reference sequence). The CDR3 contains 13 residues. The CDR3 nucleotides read TGCAGTGCTAGGGCGACGGATTCCTACGAGCAGCACTTC. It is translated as CSARATDSYEQHF.

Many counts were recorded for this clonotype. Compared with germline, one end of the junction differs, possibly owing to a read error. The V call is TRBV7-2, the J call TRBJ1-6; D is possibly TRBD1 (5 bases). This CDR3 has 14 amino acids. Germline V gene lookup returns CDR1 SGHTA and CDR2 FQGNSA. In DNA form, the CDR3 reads TGTGCCAGCAGCCTAGCCGGGCCCGGGGGTCCCCTCCACTTT. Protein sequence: CASSLAGPGGPLHF. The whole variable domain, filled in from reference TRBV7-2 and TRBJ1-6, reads GAGVSQSPSNKVTEKGKDVELRCDPISGHTALYWYRQSLGQGLEFLIYFQGNSAPDKSGLPSDRFSAERTGGSVSTLTIQRTQQEDSAVYLCASSLAGPGGPLHFGNGTRLTVT.

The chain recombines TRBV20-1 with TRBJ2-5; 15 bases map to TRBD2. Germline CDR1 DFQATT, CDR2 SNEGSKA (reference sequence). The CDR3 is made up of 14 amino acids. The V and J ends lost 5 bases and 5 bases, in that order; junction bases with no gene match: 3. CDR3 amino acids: CSASGTSGRETQYF. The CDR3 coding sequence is TGCAGTGCTTCTGGGACTAGCGGGAGGGAGACCCAGTACTTC.

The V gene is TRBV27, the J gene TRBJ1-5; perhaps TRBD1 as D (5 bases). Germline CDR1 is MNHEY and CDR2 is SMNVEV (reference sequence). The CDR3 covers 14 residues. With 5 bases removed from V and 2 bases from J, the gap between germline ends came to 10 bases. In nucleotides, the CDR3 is TGTGCCAGCAGTGTCGACAGCGGCAATCAGCCCCAGCATTTT. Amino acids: CASSVDSGNQPQHF.

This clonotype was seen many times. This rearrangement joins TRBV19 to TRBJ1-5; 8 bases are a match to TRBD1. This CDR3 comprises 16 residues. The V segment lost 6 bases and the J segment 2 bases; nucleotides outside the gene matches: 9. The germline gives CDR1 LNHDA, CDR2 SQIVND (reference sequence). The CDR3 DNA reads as TGTGCCAGTAGGCGACAGGGGCCCGAGGGCAATCAGCCCCAGCATTTT. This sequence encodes CASRRQGPEGNQPQHF.

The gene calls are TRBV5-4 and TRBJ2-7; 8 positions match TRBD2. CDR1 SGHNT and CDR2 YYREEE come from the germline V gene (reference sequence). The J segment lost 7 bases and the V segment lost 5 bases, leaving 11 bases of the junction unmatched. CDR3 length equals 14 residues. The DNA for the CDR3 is TGTGCCAGCAGGGACCCGGGACTAGGGGGGGAGCAGTACTTC. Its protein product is CASRDPGLGGEQYF.

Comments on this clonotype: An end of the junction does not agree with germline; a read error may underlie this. CDR3 DNA: TGCGCCAGCAGCCACCCGCCCGTTACCCCCTACGAGCAGTACTTC. It yields the protein CASSHPPVTPYEQYF. The chain recombines TRBV7-9 with TRBJ2-7; unclear D gene. This CDR3 region has 15 residues. Per the germline V gene, CDR1 is SEHNR and CDR2 is FQNEAQ (reference sequence). Full variable domain (missing parts from reference TRBV7-9 and TRBJ2-7): DTGVSQNPRHKITKRGQNVTFRCDPISEHNRLYWYRQTLGQGPEFLTYFQNEAQLEKSRLLSDRFSAERPKGSFSTLEIQRTEQGDSAMYLCASSHPPVTPYEQYFGPGTRLTVT.

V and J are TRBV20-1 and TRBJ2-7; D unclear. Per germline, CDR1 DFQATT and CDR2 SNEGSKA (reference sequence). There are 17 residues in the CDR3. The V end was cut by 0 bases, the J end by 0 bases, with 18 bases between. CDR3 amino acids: CSARDENPRLYSYEQYF. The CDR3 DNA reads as TGCAGTGCTAGAGACGAAAACCCCAGGCTATACTCCTACGAGCAGTACTTC.

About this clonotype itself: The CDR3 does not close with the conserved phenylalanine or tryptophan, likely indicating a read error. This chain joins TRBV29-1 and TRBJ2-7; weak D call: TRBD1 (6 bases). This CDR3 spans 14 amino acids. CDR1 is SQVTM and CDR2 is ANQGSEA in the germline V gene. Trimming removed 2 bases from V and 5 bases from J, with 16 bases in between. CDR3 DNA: TGCAGCGTTGAACAGCCTGGCAGGGGCAACGAGCAGTACCTC. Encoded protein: CSVEQPGRGNEQYL.

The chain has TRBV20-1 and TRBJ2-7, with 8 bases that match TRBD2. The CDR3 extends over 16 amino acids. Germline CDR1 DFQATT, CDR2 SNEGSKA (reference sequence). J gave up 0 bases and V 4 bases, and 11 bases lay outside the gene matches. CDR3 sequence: CSATGRGGLYSYEQYF. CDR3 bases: TGCAGTGCTACGGGACGGGGGGGGCTTTACTCCTACGAGCAGTACTTC.

CDR3 region: CSTGQTYEQYF. CDR3 nucleotides: TGCAGCACGGGACAGACCTACGAGCAGTACTTC. The J gene is TRBJ2-7, the V gene TRBV29-1, with 7 bases lining up with TRBD1. V gave up 8 bases and J gave up 2 bases; unmatched junction bases: 3. Germline loops: CDR1 SQVTM, CDR2 ANQGSEA. CDR3 length: 11 residues.

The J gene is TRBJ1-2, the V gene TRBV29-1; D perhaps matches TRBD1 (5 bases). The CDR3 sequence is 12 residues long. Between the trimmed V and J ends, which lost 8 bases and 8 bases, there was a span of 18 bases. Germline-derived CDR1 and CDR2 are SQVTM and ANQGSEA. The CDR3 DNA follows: TGCAGCTTAGCGCGGCAGGGAGGAGGCTACACCTTC. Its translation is CSLARQGGGYTF.